A selection of T cell receptor beta chains follows, all from one sample in a study of Ad26.COV2.S vaccination and SARS-CoV-2 variants. TCRdb keeps only in-frame clones here, not all; method: immunoSEQ multiplex PCR. This sample carries roughly 700,000 clones, 89% of them seen once, and the ten largest clones take over 1.3%. This specimen consisted of peripheral blood, obtained in a trial of Ad26.COV2.S vaccine versus placebo. Receptor source: a person between 18 and 65 years old who received the Ad26.COV2.S COVID-19 vaccine or a placebo. CDR3s include the opening cysteine and the closing phenylalanine or tryptophan. A D gene is named only where the DNA matches it firmly. Clone size appears in some rows only: once, few, many, or a class for an expanded clone.

j_call d_call clone_size v_call cdr3_nt cdr3_aa
TRBJ1-5 . few TRBV2 TGTGCCAGCAGGGGGGACGATCAGCCCCAGCATTTT CASRGDDQPQHF
TRBJ2-3 . . TRBV19 TGTGCCAGTAGTACCGGGCCCACATTCACAGATACGCAGTATTTT CASSTGPTFTDTQYF
TRBJ2-1 . . TRBV10-3 TGTGCCAATGCGGATGGAGACTACAATGAGCAGTTCTTC CANADGDYNEQFF
TRBJ2-7 TRBD2 . TRBV29-1 TGCAGCGTTCGGAGCGGGAGGATCTACGAGCAGTACTTC CSVRSGRIYEQYF
TRBJ1-6 . once TRBV28 TGTGCCAGCAGAATAGAACAGGGCTACTCACCCCTCCACTTT CASRIEQGYSPLHF
TRBJ1-1 . . TRBV12-3/TRBV12-4 TGTGCCAGCAGTTTAGGGGTCAACGCTGAAGCTTTCTTT CASSLGVNAEAFF
TRBJ1-2 . once TRBV27 TGTGCCAGCAGTTTGGCCCCACAGGGTTCCTATGGCTACACCTTC CASSLAPQGSYGYTF
TRBJ1-3 . . TRBV9 TGTGCCAGCAGCGCCGTCGGACAGTTCTCTGGAAACACCATATATTTT CASSAVGQFSGNTIYF
TRBJ2-2 TRBD2 . TRBV11-2 TGTGCCAGCAGCTTAGGGCTAGCGGGAACCGGGGAGCTGTTTTTT CASSLGLAGTGELFF
TRBJ1-1 . . TRBV3-1/TRBV3-2 TGTGCCAGCAGCCGGTACAGGTGGGACACTGAAGCTTTCTTT CASSRYRWDTEAFF
TRBJ2-3 . . TRBV6-5 TGTGCCAGCAACTCGGGCTTTACTAGCACAGATACGCAGTATTTT CASNSGFTSTDTQYF
TRBJ1-1 . . TRBV6-5 TGTGCCAGCAGTTACGCTGTGAACACTGAAGCTTTCTTT CASSYAVNTEAFF
TRBJ2-7 TRBD2 . TRBV10-2 TGCGCCAGCAGTGTATACTTGACCGGGACTAGCGTCGAGCAGTACTTC CASSVYLTGTSVEQYF
TRBJ1-1 . once TRBV27 TGTGCCAGCAGTTTATCAGGCGGGGGCTCCACTGAAGCTTTCTTT CASSLSGGGSTEAFF
TRBJ1-5 TRBD1 . TRBV3-1/TRBV3-2 TGTGCCAGCAGCCAAGGGGGACAGGGCGCAGCCCAGCATTTT CASSQGGQGAAQHF
TRBJ1-5 . . TRBV12-3/TRBV12-4 TGTGCCAGCAGTTTTTTGGGTCAGCCCCAGCATTTT CASSFLGQPQHF
TRBJ1-4 . . TRBV19 TGTGCCAGTATGGGGGCCGGGACGGGCAAAGAAAAACTGTTTTTT CASMGAGTGKEKLFF
TRBJ2-5 . . TRBV30 TGTGCCTGGAGTGCCGGACTATTTCAAGAGACCCAGTACTTC CAWSAGLFQETQYF
TRBJ2-2 . . TRBV27 TGTGCCAGCAGTGAATCGAGGGTCGGCGGGGAGCTGTTTTTT CASSESRVGGELFF
TRBJ1-6 . few TRBV7-2 TGTGCCAGCAGCTTAGCTACAGCAAATTCACCCCTCCACTTT CASSLATANSPLHF
TRBJ1-1 TRBD1 . TRBV27 TGTGCCAGCGCGGGGACAGGGAGCACTGAAGCTTTCTTT CASAGTGSTEAFF
TRBJ2-7 TRBD2 few TRBV27 TGTGCCAGCAGGCCACGCAGAACTAGCGGGCAAGGAGTCGACGAGCAGTACTTC CASRPRRTSGQGVDEQYF
TRBJ1-2 TRBD1 once TRBV6-5 TGTGCCAGCAGTTACTCGACAGGGGTGACGAGTGGCTACACCTTC CASSYSTGVTSGYTF
TRBJ1-1 . . TRBV5-8 TGTGCCAGCAGCCCGGGACGATACACTGAAGCTTTCTTT CASSPGRYTEAFF
TRBJ2-5 . . TRBV15 TGTGCCACCAGCAGAGGAGAGTTCCAGGGGGAGACCCAGTACTTC CATSRGEFQGETQYF
TRBJ2-7 . few TRBV27 TGTGCCAGCAGTTTACAGGCCGTCAGCTACGAGCAGTACTTC CASSLQAVSYEQYF
TRBJ1-5 . . TRBV15 TGTGCCACCAGCAGAGATTTGGCTACAAGCAATCAGCCCCAGCATTTT CATSRDLATSNQPQHF
TRBJ2-2 . . TRBV27 TGTGCCAGCAAGTACCGCGAATTGGGATCTGGTACCGGGGAGCTGTTTTTT CASKYRELGSGTGELFF
TRBJ1-1 . . TRBV7-9 TGTGCCAGCAGCTTAGAGGCGGAGAACACTGAAGCTTTCTTT CASSLEAENTEAFF
TRBJ2-3 TRBD2 . TRBV10-2 TGCGCCACGTGGACTAGGCCAGATACGCAGTATTTT CATWTRPDTQYF
TRBJ2-4 . once TRBV19 TGTGCCAGTAGTGACCTCGCGGTAGCCAAAAACATTCAGTACTTC CASSDLAVAKNIQYF
TRBJ2-5 TRBD2 . TRBV5-1 TGCGCCAGCAGCTTCGGAGGGAGGGGAGGGCAAGAGACCCAGTACTTC CASSFGGRGGQETQYF
TRBJ1-6 TRBD1 few TRBV10-3 TGTGCCATCAACCCTGGGACAGGGGATAATTCACCCCTCCACTTT CAINPGTGDNSPLHF
TRBJ1-6 TRBD1 . TRBV7-2 TGTGCCAGCAGCTTAGGAATAATAAGACAGGGGAGGAATTCACCCCTCCACTTT CASSLGIIRQGRNSPLHF
TRBJ2-7 . . TRBV24-1 TGTGCCACCAGTGATTGGGATTTGCGGGGTTTGGACGAGCAGTACTTC CATSDWDLRGLDEQYF
TRBJ2-5 TRBD2 . TRBV6-5 TGTGCCAGCAGTCGGACGGGGGGAGAGACCCAGTACTTC CASSRTGGETQYF
TRBJ1-2 . . TRBV7-2 TGTGCCAGCACACTTAGTCCGGACTTCTATGGCTACACCTTC CASTLSPDFYGYTF